These T cell receptor beta chains were read from a single sample in a study of shared clonotypes between healthy human individuals. Method: immunoSEQ multiplex PCR; TCRdb's copy keeps in-frame clones and lacks some. The repertoire has roughly 2 million clones, approximately 95% of them found once; the top ten carry under 0.15%. Sequencing used naive CD4+ T cells sorted from blood. These receptors all stem from a man between 18 and 35 years old in good health. CDR3s include the opening cysteine and the closing phenylalanine or tryptophan. The D gene is left open where the match is weak. Size is omitted from some rows. Given values are once, few, many or a class for expanded clones.

>NA|TRBJ2-7|TRBV7-2|TRBD2
CASSLSATSISEQYF
TGTGCCAGCAGCTTAAGCGCGACTAGCATCTCCGAGCAGTACTTC
>NA|TRBJ1-5|TRBV5-6|TRBD1
CASRGQGRANQPQHF
TGTGCCAGCAGGGGACAGGGGAGGGCCAATCAGCCCCAGCATTTT
>NA|TRBJ2-5|TRBV9|NA
CASSPNTGIRETQYF
TGTGCCAGCAGCCCCAACACAGGGATTCGGGAGACCCAGTACTTC
>NA|TRBJ2-2|TRBV7-2|NA
CASSLVAWTAGELFF
TGTGCCAGCAGCTTAGTGGCTTGGACGGCCGGGGAGCTGTTTTTT
>NA|TRBJ1-2|TRBV7-9|TRBD1
CASSLAGTGGYGYTF
TGTGCCAGCAGCTTGGCCGGGACAGGGGGTTATGGCTACACCTTC
>NA|TRBJ2-7|TRBV30|TRBD1
CAWSVTGTGSYEQYF
TGTGCCTGGAGCGTTACCGGGACAGGCTCCTACGAGCAGTACTTC
>NA|TRBJ2-3|TRBV7-6|NA
CASSLEAGVRGTDTQYF
TGTGCCAGCAGCTTAGAAGCAGGGGTGAGGGGCACAGATACGCAGTATTTT
>few|TRBJ2-2|TRBV11-2|TRBD2
CASSPSLAGAGELFF
TGTGCCAGCAGCCCTTCTTTAGCGGGAGCGGGGGAGCTGTTTTTT
>NA|TRBJ2-7|TRBV5-1|NA
CASSPSSGTLYEQYF
TGCGCCAGCAGCCCCTCCTCCGGGACACTCTACGAGCAGTACTTC
>NA|TRBJ2-4|TRBV5-1|TRBD1
CASSPPGQGSNIQYF
TGCGCCAGCAGCCCCCCGGGACAGGGGTCAAACATTCAGTACTTC
>NA|TRBJ1-3|TRBV7-2|NA
CASSSGNTIYF
TGTGCCAGCAGCTCAGGAAACACCATATATTTT
>NA|TRBJ2-7|TRBV10-1|NA
CASSESTLTGQSEQYF
TGCGCCAGCAGTGAGTCAACCCTAACCGGACAGTCAGAGCAGTACTTC
>NA|TRBJ2-5|TRBV6-5|NA
CASSFQETQYF
TGTGCCAGCAGTTTTCAAGAGACCCAGTACTTC
>NA|TRBJ2-6|TRBV6-6|NA
CASSYSTTGANVLTF
TGTGCCAGCAGTTACTCGACGACTGGGGCCAACGTCCTGACTTTC
>NA|TRBJ2-7|TRBV5-1|TRBD2
CASAPAGVSYEQYF
TGCGCCAGCGCCCCAGCGGGGGTTTCCTACGAGCAGTACTTC
>NA|TRBJ2-1|TRBV7-7|TRBD2
CASSSGLDNEQFF
TGTGCTAGCAGCTCAGGACTAGACAATGAGCAGTTCTTC
>NA|TRBJ2-5|TRBV7-2|NA
CASSSPGGETQYF
TGTGCCAGCAGCTCCCCGGGTGGGGAGACCCAGTACTTC
>once|TRBJ2-5|TRBV28|NA
CASSSGVLETQYF
TGTGCCAGCAGTTCGGGGGTCTTAGAGACCCAGTACTTC
>NA|TRBJ1-1|TRBV30|NA
CAWTPGDTEAFF
TGTGCCTGGACCCCGGGAGACACTGAAGCTTTCTTT
>once|TRBJ2-5|TRBV29-1|NA
CSVVLAGSLETQYF
TGCAGCGTTGTACTGGCAGGGAGTTTGGAGACCCAGTACTTC
>NA|TRBJ1-1|TRBV7-2|NA
CASSAPPAGRAFF
TGTGCCAGCAGCGCCCCCCCGGCGGGCCGGGCTTTCTTT
>NA|TRBJ2-7|TRBV30|TRBD2
CAWGDYSYEQYF
TGTGCCTGGGGGGACTACTCCTACGAGCAGTACTTC
>NA|TRBJ2-5|TRBV6-5|TRBD2
CASSYRTSAIKYF
TGTGCCAGCAGTTACAGGACTAGCGCTATCAAGTACTTC
>NA|TRBJ2-1|TRBV10-1|NA
CASSDGAQPYDEQFF
TGCGCCAGCAGTGATGGGGCACAGCCCTACGATGAGCAGTTCTTC
>NA|TRBJ1-6|TRBV27|NA
CASSLFSLNSPLHF
TGTGCCAGCAGTTTATTCAGCCTTAATTCACCCCTCCACTTT